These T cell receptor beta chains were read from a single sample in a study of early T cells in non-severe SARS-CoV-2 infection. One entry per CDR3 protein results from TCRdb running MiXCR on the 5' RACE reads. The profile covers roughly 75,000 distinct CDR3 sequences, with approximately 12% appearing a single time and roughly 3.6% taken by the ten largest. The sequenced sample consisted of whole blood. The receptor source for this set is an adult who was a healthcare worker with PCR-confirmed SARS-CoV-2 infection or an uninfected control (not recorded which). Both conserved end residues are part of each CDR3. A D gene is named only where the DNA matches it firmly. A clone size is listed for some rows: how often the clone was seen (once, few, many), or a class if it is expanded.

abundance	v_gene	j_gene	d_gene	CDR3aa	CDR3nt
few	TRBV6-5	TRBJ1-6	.	CASRERASNSPLHF	TGTGCCAGCAGGGAGCGGGCGAGTAATTCACCCCTCCACTTT
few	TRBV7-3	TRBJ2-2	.	CANIGPDSPVNTGELFF	TGTGCCAACATTGGCCCTGACTCGCCCGTGAACACCGGGGAGCTGTTTTTT
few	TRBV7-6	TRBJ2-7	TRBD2	CASRLGPAGVSEQYF	TGTGCCAGCAGACTGGGGCCAGCGGGAGTTTCAGAGCAGTACTTC
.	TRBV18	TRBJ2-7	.	CASSEKITGSYEQYF	TGTGCCAGCTCAGAAAAAATAACGGGATCATACGAGCAGTACTTC
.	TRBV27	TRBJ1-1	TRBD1	CASSLRSAGGTTEAFF	TGTGCCAGCAGTTTAAGGTCGGCAGGGGGGACCACTGAAGCTTTCTTT
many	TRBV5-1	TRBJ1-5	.	CASSSDSNQPQHF	TGCGCCAGCAGCTCGGATAGCAATCAGCCCCAGCATTTT
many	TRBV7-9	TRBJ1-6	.	CASSLDQGHSPLHF	TGTGCCAGCAGCTTGGATCAGGGGCATTCACCCCTCCACTTT
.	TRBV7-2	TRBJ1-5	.	CASSRARSQPQHF	TGTGCCAGCAGCCGAGCGCGGTCTCAGCCCCAGCATTTT
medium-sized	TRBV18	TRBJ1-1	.	CASSSDRGGMNTEAFF	TGTGCCAGCTCATCCGATAGAGGGGGTATGAACACTGAAGCTTTCTTT
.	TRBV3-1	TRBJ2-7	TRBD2	CASSLTSGFYEQYF	TGTGCCAGCAGCTTGACTAGCGGGTTCTACGAGCAGTACTTC